The entry below gives a single T cell receptor (beta chain) sequence along with its context. Its antigen remains unidentified. No clone much larger than this one lies a single base away; base qualities are absent. Including cysteine and phenylalanine, the CDR3 has 16 amino acids. Only the CDR3 portion is preserved as DNA: 48 bases, with reading frame beginning at the first base. Taken from the germline V gene (reference sequence), the CDR1 and CDR2 loops are SEHNR and FQNEAQ. V and J lose 5 bases and 7 bases, and a span of 21 bases separates them. This sample is part of a study of shared clonotypes between healthy human individuals (TCRdb year 2020). Concerning the study at large: The cohort comprised a couple of women and a few men aged 18 to 49 years. For each donor, CD4 naive and CD4 memory were each given three plates, CD8 naive was given two plates, and CD8 memory was given one plate. Leukapheresis yielded between about 0.85 and 10 billion PBMCs per donor. To estimate repertoire size and how much clonotypes are shared between individuals, the study performed deep sequencing of blood TCR repertoires from a few healthy adults. Different laboratories and diverse techniques were used to prepare libraries and sequence TCR repertoires, to increase sequencing depth and limit assay-specific biases.

Using the deep immunoSEQ assay, TCR CDR3 regions were amplified from genomic DNA by multiplex PCR. Extracted genomic DNA from each cell subset was distributed evenly across all wells of several immunoSEQ 96-well plates, and each plate was treated as a replicate. Each replicate PCR for sorted subsets received roughly 0.2 ug genomic DNA, equal to tens of thousands of T cell genomes. The purified libraries were quantified using a Qubit 3.0 fluorometer, sized with a Bioanalyzer 2100, and then quantified again using the KAPA Library Quantification kit. Every immunoSEQ 96-well plate was sequenced on a dedicated single-read 150-cycle Illumina NextSeq 550 flow cell. In the original analysis: The immunoSEQ output contained only junctional sequences without quality scores, so filtering could not match that applied to full-length reads. Sequences were annotated with PyIR, a Python wrapper for IgBLAST v1.9, and V/J genes and CDR3 were assigned using IMGT germline references. Reads with weak V/J assignments (E-value above 1e-6), missing CDR3, stop codons, out-of-frame junctions, or ambiguous translated residues were removed. V3J clonotypes were defined as sequences sharing an identical inferred V gene, J gene, and CDR3 amino acid sequence. The percentage overlap between two repertoires was calculated by dividing the number of shared unique clonotypes by the size of the smaller repertoire. Three approaches were used to assess repertoire richness: RTK rarefaction, the Chao1 estimator, and Recon v2.1 estimates of unobserved clonotypes. For all TCRbeta clonotypes obtained by the gDNA method from a handful of donors, generation probabilities were computed with OLGA. This immuneACCESS table, as held by TCRdb, lists in-frame sequences with V and J called but not all clones. Of the missing ones, under half trace to an unresolved V gene in checked studies; the others have no known cause. V and J calls and clone size are given by that table; D and trimming were obtained from the DNA. This sample is represented by about 610,000 clones; approximately 96% of them were singletons. The ten largest clones represent 0.11% of the sample.

Findings and caveats that apply to the study as a whole: Estimated clonotype richness was generally larger for naive than for memory subsets. Because the study included only a small number of donors, the genetic and exposure-history diversity represented was limited. Sharing across four donors was observed for around 5% of naive CD4, about 3.2% of naive CD8, 2% to 2.5% of memory CD4, and about 0.4% of memory CD8 clonotypes. Sampling was restricted to blood, and TCR repertoires in tissues likely differ from the TCR repertoires found in blood. Pairwise subsampling led to the expectation that sequencing depth would affect the degree of clonotype sharing among donors. Higher generation probabilities were observed for clonotypes shared by all four sorted-subset donors than for non-shared clonotypes. Even with the large sequencing depth, rarefaction of the sorted-subset datasets indicated that sequencing was incomplete.

CD8 naive samples consisted of CD45RO-negative cells that were positively selected for CCR7, yielding a CD45RA+CCR7+ population without TemRA cells. Donors were healthy HIV-negative adults with no recently reported acute infections or vaccinations. Every donor was a Caucasian adult residing in Nashville, Tennessee, USA. Blood was obtained by leukapheresis, after which PBMCs were separated by Ficoll-Histopaque density gradient centrifugation and cryopreserved in liquid nitrogen vapor phase. Analytical flow cytometry was used to check the purity and quantity of each magnetically sorted T cell population. Genomic DNA was isolated from every sorted fraction and measured by UV absorbance on a Nanodrop 2000c.

This sequence uses TRBV7-9 and TRBJ1-5; the D gene assignment is ambiguous. This sequence was found in a woman in her 30s in good health. Input material: naive CD8+ T cells sorted from blood. The label giving this sample's cell subset or site can be read as: CD45RA+CCR7+. The DNA is TGTGCCAGCAGCATCACCATGCGAGGCGGTTTGCAGCCCCAGCATTTT. This is translated as CASSITMRGGLQPQHF. This CDR3, with the reference TRBV7-9 and TRBJ1-5 proteins standing in past its ends, gives the full variable domain DTGVSQNPRHKITKRGQNVTFRCDPISEHNRLYWYRQTLGQGPEFLTYFQNEAQLEKSRLLSDRFSAERPKGSFSTLEIQRTEQGDSAMYLCASSITMRGGLQPQHFGDGTRLSIL.